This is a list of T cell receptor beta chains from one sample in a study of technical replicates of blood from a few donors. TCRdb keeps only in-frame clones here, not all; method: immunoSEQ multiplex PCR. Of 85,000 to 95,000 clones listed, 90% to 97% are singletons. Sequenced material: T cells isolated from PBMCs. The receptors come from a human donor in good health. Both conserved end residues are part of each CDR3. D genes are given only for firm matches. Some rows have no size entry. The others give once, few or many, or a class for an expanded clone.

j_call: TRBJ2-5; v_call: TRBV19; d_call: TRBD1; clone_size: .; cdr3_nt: TGTGCCAGTAGTACCCACAGGGGAGAACAAGAGACCCAGTACTTC; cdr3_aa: CASSTHRGEQETQYF
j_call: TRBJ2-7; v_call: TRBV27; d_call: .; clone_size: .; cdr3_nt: TGTGCCAGCAGTTTTAGCGGCTACGAGCAGTACTTC; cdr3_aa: CASSFSGYEQYF
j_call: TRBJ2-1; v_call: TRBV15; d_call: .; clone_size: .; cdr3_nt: TGTGCCACCAGCGGCCAAACCAAAAATTCCTACAATGAGCAGTTCTTC; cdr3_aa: CATSGQTKNSYNEQFF
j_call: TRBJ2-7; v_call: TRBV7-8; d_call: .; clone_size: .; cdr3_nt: TGTGCCAGCAGCTTAGGTACTAGGTTAAGCTCCTACGAGCAGTACTTC; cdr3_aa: CASSLGTRLSSYEQYF
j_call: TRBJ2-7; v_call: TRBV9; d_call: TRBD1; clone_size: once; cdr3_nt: TGTGCCAGCAGCGTACGCCCAAGCAACCGGGACAGGGGCTACGAGCAGTACTTC; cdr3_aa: CASSVRPSNRDRGYEQYF
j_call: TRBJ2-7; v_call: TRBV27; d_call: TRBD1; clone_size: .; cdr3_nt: TGTGCCAGCAGTTTACGATGGGGACAGGAGTACGAGCAGTACTTC; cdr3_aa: CASSLRWGQEYEQYF
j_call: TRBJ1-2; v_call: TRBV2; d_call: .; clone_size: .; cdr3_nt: TGTGCCACCCTAGTAGCTGGGAGGAACTATGGCTACACCTTC; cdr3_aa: CATLVAGRNYGYTF
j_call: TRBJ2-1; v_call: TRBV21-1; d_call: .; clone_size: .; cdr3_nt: TGTGCCAGCAGCAAGCCCGGGAGTGGGGACAATGAGCAGTTCTTC; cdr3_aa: CASSKPGSGDNEQFF
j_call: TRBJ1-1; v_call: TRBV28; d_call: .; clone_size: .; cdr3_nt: TGTGCCAGCAGTTTATTCTCGGTCGTGAACACTGAAGCTTTCTTT; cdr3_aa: CASSLFSVVNTEAFF
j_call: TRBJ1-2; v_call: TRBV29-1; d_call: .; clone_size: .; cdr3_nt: TGCAGCGTTGAGGAGGCGTACTATGGCTACACCTTC; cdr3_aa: CSVEEAYYGYTF
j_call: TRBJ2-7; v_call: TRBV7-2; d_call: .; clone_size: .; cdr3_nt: TGTGCCAGCAGCTTGAATGGCAGAACCTACGAGCAGTACTTC; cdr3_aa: CASSLNGRTYEQYF
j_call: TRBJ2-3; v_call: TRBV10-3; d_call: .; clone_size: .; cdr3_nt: TGTGCCATCCCGGAGAGGAGCCCCACAGATACGCAGTATTTT; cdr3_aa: CAIPERSPTDTQYF
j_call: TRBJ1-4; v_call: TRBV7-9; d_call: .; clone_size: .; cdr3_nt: TGTGCCAGCAGCCTGAACAGGGATACTAATGAAAAACTGTTTTTT; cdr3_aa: CASSLNRDTNEKLFF
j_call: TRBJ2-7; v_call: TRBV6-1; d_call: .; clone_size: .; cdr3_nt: TGTGCCAGCGAAGGGGGTAGGGAATCCTACGAGCAGTACTTC; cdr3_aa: CASEGGRESYEQYF
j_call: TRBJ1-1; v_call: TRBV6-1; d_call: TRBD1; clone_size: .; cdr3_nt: TGTGCCAGCAGTGGACAGGGAAGCCCTGAAGCTTTCTTT; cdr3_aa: CASSGQGSPEAFF
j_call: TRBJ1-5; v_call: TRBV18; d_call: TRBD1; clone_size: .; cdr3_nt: TGTGCCAGCTCACCGGACAGGGTCAATCAGCCCCAGCATTTT; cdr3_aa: CASSPDRVNQPQHF